This TCR beta chain is from a study of CD8 T cells in ankylosing spondylitis. Findings and limits, study-wide: A motif of 7 to 9 highly homologous TCR beta variants was seen as apparently characteristic of ankylosing spondylitis blood. Significant enrichment of disease-linked clones was reported in matched ankylosing spondylitis synovial fluid. Before this, some motif variants had been reported in reactive arthritis synovial fluid and blood.

This clonotype has a count of ten or more. The antigen is not known. V lost 6 bases and J lost 4; bases outside the gene matches: 6. Germline V gene sequence: CDR1 MGHRA, CDR2 YSYEKL. CDR3 length: 13 amino acids. Quantitative 5'-RACE with molecular barcodes produced the TCR beta libraries. A single record per CDR3 protein comes from TCRdb applying MiXCR to the 5' RACE reads. The repertoire holds over 600,000 distinct CDR3 sequences, with 15% to 20% as singletons. The source material was blood, either unsorted or a sorted T cell fraction (not recorded which). The genes are TRBV4-1 and TRBJ2-7, with TRBD1 identical over 7 bases. The sequence was collected from a male donor with ankylosing spondylitis. The CDR3: CASRPTGAYEQYF. CDR3 DNA sequence: TGCGCCAGCAGGCCTACAGGGGCGTACGAGCAGTACTTC.